This TCR beta chain is drawn from a study of naive and memory T cell subsets. An equimolar mix of two oligonucleotides served as the beta constant-region primer for TRBC1 and TRBC2. Ligated cDNA was amplified by four rounds of PCR with nested alpha and beta constant-region primers and SP2. A single record per CDR3 protein comes from TCRdb applying MiXCR to the UMI-ligation and nested PCR reads. The top ten clones hold 0.8% to 1% of a sample with about 120,000 distinct CDR3 sequences, over 30% of them seen once. Study-level points and caveats: Diversity fell and Gini index rose from naive through CM, EM, EMRA.

Turning to this clonotype: Its matching antigen is unknown.

Four subsets defined by CD45RA and CD27 were sorted after CD3, CD4, CD8 and live/dead staining. The CDR3 covers 15 residues. With 2 bases removed from V and 2 bases from J, the gap between germline ends came to 13 bases. Looked up from germline, CDR1 is MDHEN and CDR2 is SYDVKM. Sequencing input: central memory CD4+ T cells from blood. The chain uses TRBV28 and TRBJ2-7, with TRBD1 as a possible D gene (5 bases). This receptor was obtained from a human donor in good health. The CDR3: CASSLPTGPPYEQYF. CDR3 nucleotide sequence: TGTGCCAGCAGTTTACCTACAGGACCACCCTACGAGCAGTACTTC.